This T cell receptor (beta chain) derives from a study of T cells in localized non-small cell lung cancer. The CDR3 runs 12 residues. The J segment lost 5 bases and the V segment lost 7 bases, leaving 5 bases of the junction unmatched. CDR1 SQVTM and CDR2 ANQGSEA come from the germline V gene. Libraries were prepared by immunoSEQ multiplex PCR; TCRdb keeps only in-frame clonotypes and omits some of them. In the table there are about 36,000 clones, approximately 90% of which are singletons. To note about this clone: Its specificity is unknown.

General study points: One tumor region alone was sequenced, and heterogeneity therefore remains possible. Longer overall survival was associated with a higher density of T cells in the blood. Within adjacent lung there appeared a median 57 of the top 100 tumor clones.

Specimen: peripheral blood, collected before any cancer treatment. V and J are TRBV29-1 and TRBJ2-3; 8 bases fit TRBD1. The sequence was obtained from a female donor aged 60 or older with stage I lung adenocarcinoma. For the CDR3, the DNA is TGCAGCGGAGACAGGGGCCAAGATACGCAGTATTTT. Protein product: CSGDRGQDTQYF.